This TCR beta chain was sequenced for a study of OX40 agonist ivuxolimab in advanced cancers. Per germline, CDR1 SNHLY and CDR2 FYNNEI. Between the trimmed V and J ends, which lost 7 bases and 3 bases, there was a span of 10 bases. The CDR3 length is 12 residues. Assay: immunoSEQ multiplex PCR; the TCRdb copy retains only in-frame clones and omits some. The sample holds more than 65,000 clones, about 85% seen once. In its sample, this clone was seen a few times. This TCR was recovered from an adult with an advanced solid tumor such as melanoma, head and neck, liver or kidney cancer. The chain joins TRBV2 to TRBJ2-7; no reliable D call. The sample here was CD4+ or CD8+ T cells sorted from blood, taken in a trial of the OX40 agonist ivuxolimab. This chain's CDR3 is CASTLDNYEQYF. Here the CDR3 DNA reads TGTGCCAGCACCCTAGACAACTACGAGCAGTACTTC.